The sequence of this T cell receptor beta chain was determined in a study of molecular identifiers for immune sequencing clone quantification. Study details: Five aliquots were made in replicates from the RNA of about 20,000 or 100,000 naive CD8 cells, and four were sequenced.

This clonotype appeared a few times. TCRdb itself ran the PCR reads through MiXCR, one entry per CDR3 protein. The sample consists of about half a million distinct CDR3 sequences, roughly 23% of them appearing once. The CDR3 is 15 amino acids. Germline CDR1 is MNHEY and CDR2 is SMNVEV (reference sequence). Deletions cut 1 base from V and 2 bases from J, with 10 bases between. The sequenced sample consisted of naive CD8+ T cells from blood, with Jurkat cell RNA spiked in. The sample's subset: FACS-sorted CD8+CD4-CCR7+CD45RA+ naive T cells. This sequence originates from a human donor in good health. Some libraries in this study had Jurkat cell RNA spiked in. The chain recombines TRBV27 with TRBJ2-3; no firm D call. The CDR3 loop reads CASSLFWRSTDTQYF. The CDR3 nucleotides read TGTGCCAGCAGTTTATTCTGGAGATCCACAGATACGCAGTATTTT.